A single T cell receptor beta chain is shown here with its context. This CDR3 has 14 residues. Trimming cost V 3 bases and J 1 base, with 9 bases left between them. Germline V gene data show CDR1 as LNHDA and CDR2 as SQIVND (reference sequence). These data are taken from a study of blood T cell repertoires in COVID-19. Study-wide background: Samples representing acute and convalescent COVID-19 were sourced from the United States, Italy and Spain. T cells, B-cell-depleted T cells, or PBMCs provided the cDNA or gDNA that served as material.

Researchers sorted participants into cohorts using their self-reported clinical history. Original analysis: Nucleated cell counts were estimated from reference gene primer amplification. Assay: immunoSEQ multiplex PCR; the TCRdb copy retains only in-frame clones and omits some. V and J calls and clone size follow that table, whereas D and trimming were derived from the DNA. The sample shows about 140,000 clones, 84% of them seen only once. The TCR sequence derives from a man aged 40-50 years with acute COVID-19. This sequence joins TRBV19 and TRBJ1-2; D may be TRBD1 (5 bases). The sequenced sample consisted of PBMCs or T cells enriched from blood (not recorded which). CDR3 in amino acids: CASSMSRVNYGYTF. The CDR3 region has the DNA TGTGCCAGTAGTATGTCCAGGGTTAACTATGGCTACACCTTC.